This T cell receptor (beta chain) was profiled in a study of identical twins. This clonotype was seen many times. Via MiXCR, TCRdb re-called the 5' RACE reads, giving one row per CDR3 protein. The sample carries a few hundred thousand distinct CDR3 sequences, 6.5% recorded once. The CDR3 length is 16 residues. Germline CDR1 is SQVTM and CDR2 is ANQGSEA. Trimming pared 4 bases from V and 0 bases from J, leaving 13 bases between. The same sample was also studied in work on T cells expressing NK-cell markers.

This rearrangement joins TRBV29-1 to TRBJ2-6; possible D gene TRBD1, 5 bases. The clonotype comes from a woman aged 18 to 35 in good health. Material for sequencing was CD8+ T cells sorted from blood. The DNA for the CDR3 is TGCAGCGTTGTTGACAGTCTAAGCTCTGGGGCCAACGTCCTGACTTTC. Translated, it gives CSVVDSLSSGANVLTF.